The clone carrying this T cell receptor beta chain was seen a few times. Antigen specificity is unknown. TCRdb independently ran MiXCR on the reads; one entry per CDR3 protein. The profile shows some 920,000 distinct CDR3 sequences, roughly 30% of them singletons. This record comes from a study of T cell repertoires in cytomegalovirus infection. The study's findings and limits: Totalled public TCR beta family frequency picked out people who carried CMV plus the relevant HLA. Clonotypes of TCR beta that were HLA-C-restricted and CMV-specific dominated the ex vivo response.

This CDR3 is 15 amino acids long. Germline CDR1 and CDR2: SGHAT and FQNNGV. The V and J ends lost 5 bases and 3 bases respectively, with 15 bases between them. This sequence was found in a human donor in good health (CMV status not recorded). Some clones in this sample may be carry-over from other donors' samples. The chain links TRBV11-2 to TRBJ2-3; D is possibly TRBD1 (6 bases). The sequencing here drew on cultured CD8+ T cells from PBMCs, taken from culture after CMV antigen stimulation. The CDR3 nucleotides are TGTGCCAGCAGCCAATGGCAGGGGCGAACAGATACGCAGTATTTT. It yields the protein CASSQWQGRTDTQYF.